The clone carrying this T cell receptor beta chain was detected ten times or more. The antigen remains unidentified. Noted time point: longitudinal time-point 1 (baseline). Healthy controls consisted of blood bank volunteers in Maryland, USA. This specimen comes from a study of neurological immune-mediated disorders. The CDR3 spans 12 residues. V was shortened by 4 bases and J by 7 bases, with 13 bases between the two germline ends. From germline, CDR1 is DFQATT and CDR2 SNEGSKA (reference sequence). Study-level points and caveats: Sharing of CDR3 amino acid sequences among expanded clones across subjects was absent, suggesting private repertoires in all groups.

cDNA synthesis was performed by 5'RACE with 10-nucleotide random UMIs. Every sequencing run drew on 15-18 subjects and yielded over 190 million TCR-beta sequences. Each CDR3 protein is one row after TCRdb ran MiXCR on the 5' RACE reads. The repertoire holds 60,000 to 90,000 distinct CDR3 sequences, with 10% as singletons. This chain links TRBV20-1 with TRBJ2-5; D not certain. The sample was PBMCs. The origin of this receptor is a man aged 30-40 years in good health. The DNA for the CDR3 is TGCAGTGCTACGCCAGAGGCTATGACCCAGTACTTC. Translating gives CSATPEAMTQYF.